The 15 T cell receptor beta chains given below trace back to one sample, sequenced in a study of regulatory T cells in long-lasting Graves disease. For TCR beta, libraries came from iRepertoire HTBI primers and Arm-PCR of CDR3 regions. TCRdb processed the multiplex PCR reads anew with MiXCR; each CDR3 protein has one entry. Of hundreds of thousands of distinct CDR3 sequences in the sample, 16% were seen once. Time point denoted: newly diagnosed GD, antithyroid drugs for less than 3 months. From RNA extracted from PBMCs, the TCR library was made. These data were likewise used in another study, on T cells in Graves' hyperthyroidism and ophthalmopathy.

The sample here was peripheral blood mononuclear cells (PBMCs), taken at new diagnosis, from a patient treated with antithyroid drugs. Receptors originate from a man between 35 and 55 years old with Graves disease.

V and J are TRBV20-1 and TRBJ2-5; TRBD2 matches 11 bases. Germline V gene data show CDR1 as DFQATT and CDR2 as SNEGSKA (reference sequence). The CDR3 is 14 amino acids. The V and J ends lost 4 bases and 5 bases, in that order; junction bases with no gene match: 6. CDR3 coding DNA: TGCAGTGCTAATAGCGGGGGGGCCGGCGAGACCCAGTACTTC. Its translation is CSANSGGAGETQYF.

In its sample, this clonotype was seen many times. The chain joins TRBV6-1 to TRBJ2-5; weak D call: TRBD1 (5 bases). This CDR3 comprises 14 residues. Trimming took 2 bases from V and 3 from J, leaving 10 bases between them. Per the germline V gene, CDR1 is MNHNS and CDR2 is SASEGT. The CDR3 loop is CASSEWGREETQYF. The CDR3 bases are TGTGCCAGCAGTGAATGGGGCAGGGAAGAGACCCAGTACTTC.

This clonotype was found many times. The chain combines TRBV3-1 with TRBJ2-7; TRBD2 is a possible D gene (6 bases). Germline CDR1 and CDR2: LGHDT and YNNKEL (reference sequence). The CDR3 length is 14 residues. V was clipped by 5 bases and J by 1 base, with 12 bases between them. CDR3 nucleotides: TGTGCCAGCAGCACAGCCGGGACTTCCTACGAGCAGTACTTC. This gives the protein CASSTAGTSYEQYF.

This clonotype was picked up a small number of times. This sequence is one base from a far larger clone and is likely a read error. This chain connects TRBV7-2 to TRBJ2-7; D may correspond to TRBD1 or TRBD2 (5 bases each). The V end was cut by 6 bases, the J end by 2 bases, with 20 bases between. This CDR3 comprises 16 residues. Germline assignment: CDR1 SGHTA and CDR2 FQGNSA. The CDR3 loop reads CASSLDFGDGAYEQYF. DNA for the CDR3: TGTGCCAGCAGTCTTGACTTTGGGGACGGGGCCTACGAGCAGTACTTC.

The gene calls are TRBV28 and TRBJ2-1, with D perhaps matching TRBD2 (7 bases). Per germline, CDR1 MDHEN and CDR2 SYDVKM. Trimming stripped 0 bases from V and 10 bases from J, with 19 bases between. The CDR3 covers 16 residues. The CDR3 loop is CASSLWRGAGVGEQFF. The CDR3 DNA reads TGTGCCAGCAGTTTATGGAGGGGGGCGGGAGTGGGGGAGCAGTTCTTC. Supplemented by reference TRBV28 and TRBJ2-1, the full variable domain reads DVKVTQSSRYLVKRTGEKVFLECVQDMDHENMFWYRQDPGLGLRLIYFSYDVKMKEKGDIPEGYSVSREKKERFSLILESASTNQTSMYLCASSLWRGAGVGEQFFGPGTRLTVL.

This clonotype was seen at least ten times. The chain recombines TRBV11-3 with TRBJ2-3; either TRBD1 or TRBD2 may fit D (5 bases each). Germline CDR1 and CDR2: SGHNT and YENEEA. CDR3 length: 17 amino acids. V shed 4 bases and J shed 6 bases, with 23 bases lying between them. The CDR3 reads CASSSHLLGGAGDTQYF. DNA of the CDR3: TGTGCCAGCAGCTCCCACCTTCTTGGGGGAGCCGGGGATACGCAGTATTTT.

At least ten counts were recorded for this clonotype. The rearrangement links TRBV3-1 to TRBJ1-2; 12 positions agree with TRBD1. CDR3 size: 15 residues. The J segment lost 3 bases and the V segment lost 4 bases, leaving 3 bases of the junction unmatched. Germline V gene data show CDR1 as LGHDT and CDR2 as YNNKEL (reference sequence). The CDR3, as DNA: TGTGCCAGCAGCCGAGGGACAGGGGGCGACTATGGCTACACCTTC. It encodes CASSRGTGGDYGYTF.

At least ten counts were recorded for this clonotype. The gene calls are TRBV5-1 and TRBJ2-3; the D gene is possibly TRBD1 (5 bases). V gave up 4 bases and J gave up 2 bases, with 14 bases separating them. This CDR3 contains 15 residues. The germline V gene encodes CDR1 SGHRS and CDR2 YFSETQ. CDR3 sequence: CASSQGNSYTDTQYF. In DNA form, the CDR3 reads TGCGCCAGCAGCCAGGGCAACAGCTACACAGATACGCAGTATTTT. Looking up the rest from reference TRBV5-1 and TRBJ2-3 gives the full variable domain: KAGVTQTPRYLIKTRGQQVTLSCSPISGHRSVSWYQQTPGQGLQFLFEYFSETQRNKGNFPGRFSGRQFSNSRSEMNVSTLELGDSALYLCASSQGNSYTDTQYFGPGTRLTVL.

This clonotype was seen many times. CDR3 sequence reads: CASDTRGQWMKYEQYF. In nucleotides, the CDR3 is TGTGCTAGCGACACAAGGGGACAGTGGATGAAGTACGAGCAGTACTTC. The chain is built from TRBV28 and TRBJ2-7, with 7 bases aligning to TRBD1. The CDR3 runs to 16 residues. Germline values: CDR1 MDHEN, CDR2 SYDVKM. The full variable domain, completed using reference TRBV28 and TRBJ2-7, is DVKVTQSSRYLVKRTGEKVFLECVQDMDHENMFWYRQDPGLGLRLIYFSYDVKMKEKGDIPEGYSVSREKKERFSLILESASTNQTSMYLCASDTRGQWMKYEQYFGPGTRLTVT.

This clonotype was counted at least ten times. The CDR3 region has the DNA TGTGCCAGCAGTCACAGGGGAAACGCGCAGTACTTC. Translated, it gives CASSHRGNAQYF. The chain carries TRBV6-1 and TRBJ2-7; 7 bases are shared with TRBD1. Trimming removed 5 bases from V and 9 bases from J; junction bases left unmatched: 7. Germline-derived CDR1 and CDR2 are MNHNS and SASEGT. The CDR3 sequence is 12 residues long.

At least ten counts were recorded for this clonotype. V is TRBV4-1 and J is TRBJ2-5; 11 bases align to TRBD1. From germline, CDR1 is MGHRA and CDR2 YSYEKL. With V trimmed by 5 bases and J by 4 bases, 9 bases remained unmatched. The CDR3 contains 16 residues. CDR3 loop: CASSYRDRGLAETQYF. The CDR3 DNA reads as TGCGCCAGCAGCTACCGGGACAGGGGGTTAGCAGAGACCCAGTACTTC.

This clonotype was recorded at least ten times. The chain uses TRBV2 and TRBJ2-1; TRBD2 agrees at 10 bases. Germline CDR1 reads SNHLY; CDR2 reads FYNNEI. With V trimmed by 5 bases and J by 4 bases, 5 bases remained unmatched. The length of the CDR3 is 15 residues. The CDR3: CASSPTSGEYNEQFF. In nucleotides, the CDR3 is TGTGCCAGCAGTCCTACTAGCGGGGAGTACAATGAGCAGTTCTTC. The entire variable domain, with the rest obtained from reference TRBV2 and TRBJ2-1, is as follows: EPEVTQTPSHQVTQMGQEVILRCVPISNHLYFYWYRQILGQKVEFLVSFYNNEISEKSEIFDDQFSVERPDGSNFTLKIRSTKLEDSAMYFCASSPTSGEYNEQFFGPGTRLTVL.

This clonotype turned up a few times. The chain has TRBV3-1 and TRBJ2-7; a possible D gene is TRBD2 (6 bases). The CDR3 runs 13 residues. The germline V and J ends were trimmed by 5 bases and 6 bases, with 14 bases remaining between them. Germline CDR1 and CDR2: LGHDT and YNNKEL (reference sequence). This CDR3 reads CASSSRRGFEQYF. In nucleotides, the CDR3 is TGTGCCAGCAGCTCTCGGCGGGGTTTCGAGCAGTACTTC.

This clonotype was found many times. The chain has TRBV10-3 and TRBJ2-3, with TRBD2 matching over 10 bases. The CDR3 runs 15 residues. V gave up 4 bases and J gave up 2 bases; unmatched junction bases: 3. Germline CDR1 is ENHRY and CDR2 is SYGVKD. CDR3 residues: CAISGLAGFTDTQYF. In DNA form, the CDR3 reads TGTGCCATCAGTGGACTAGCGGGTTTCACAGATACGCAGTATTTT.

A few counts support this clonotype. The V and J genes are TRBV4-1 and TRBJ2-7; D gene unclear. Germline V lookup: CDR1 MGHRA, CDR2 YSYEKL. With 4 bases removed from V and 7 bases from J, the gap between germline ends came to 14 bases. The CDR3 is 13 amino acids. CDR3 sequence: CASSRFAVSEQYF. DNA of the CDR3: TGCGCCAGCAGCCGGTTTGCGGTCTCGGAGCAGTACTTC.